This T cell receptor beta chain emerged from a study of shared clonotypes between healthy human individuals. TCRdb keeps only in-frame clones here, not all; method: immunoSEQ multiplex PCR. Of over a million clones in the sample, about 75% were seen once. The TCR comes from a man aged 18 to 35 in good health. Sequenced: memory CD4+ T cells sorted from blood. Subset described: CD45RA-negative fraction.

CDR3 sequence (DNA): TGTGCCAGCAGCTTAGGCGGCAGGGAACAGGAGACCCAGTACTTC. This codes for CASSLGGREQETQYF. The chain employs TRBV7-2 and TRBJ2-5; possibly TRBD1 for D (5 bases). Germline CDR1 SGHTA, CDR2 FQGNSA. V lost 1 base, J lost 5 bases, and 14 bases lay in between. This CDR3 is built from 15 residues.